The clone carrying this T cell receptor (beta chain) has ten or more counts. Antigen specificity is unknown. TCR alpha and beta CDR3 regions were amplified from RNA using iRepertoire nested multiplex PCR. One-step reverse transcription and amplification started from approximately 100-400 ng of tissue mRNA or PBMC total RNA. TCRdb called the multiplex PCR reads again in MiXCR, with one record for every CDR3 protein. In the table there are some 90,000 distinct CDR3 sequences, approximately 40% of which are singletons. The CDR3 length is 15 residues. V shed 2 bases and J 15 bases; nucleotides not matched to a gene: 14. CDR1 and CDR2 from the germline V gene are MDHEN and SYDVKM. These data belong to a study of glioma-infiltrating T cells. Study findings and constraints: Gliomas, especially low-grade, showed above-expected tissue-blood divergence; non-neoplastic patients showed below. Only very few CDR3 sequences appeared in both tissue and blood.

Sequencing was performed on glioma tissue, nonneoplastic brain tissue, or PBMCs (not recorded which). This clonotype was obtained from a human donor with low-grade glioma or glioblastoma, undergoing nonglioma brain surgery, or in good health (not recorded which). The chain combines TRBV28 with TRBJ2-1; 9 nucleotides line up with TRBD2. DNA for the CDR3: TGTGCCAGCAGTTTACAACTTGGCGGGGGGGCCGCCTCGTTCTTC. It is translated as CASSLQLGGGAASFF.